Below are 17 T cell receptor beta chains sequenced from a single sample in a study of shared clonotypes between healthy human individuals. TCRdb's copy holds only in-frame clones and misses some; the assay was immunoSEQ multiplex PCR. Among 1 million to 1.2 million clones listed, 77% were seen once. Sequencing input: memory CD4+ T cells from PBMCs. Subset noted: CD45RA-negative fraction. The source is a man between 18 and 29 years old in good health. Some clones in this sample may be carry-over from other donors' samples.

This clone has a single count. The V and J genes are TRBV11-2 and TRBJ1-5, with D unclear. The germline V and J ends were trimmed by 2 bases and 7 bases, with 12 bases remaining between them. This CDR3 has 14 residues. Germline assignment: CDR1 SGHAT and CDR2 FQNNGV. The CDR3 DNA reads TGTGCCAGCAGCTTAAACCAATTTGTGCAGCCCCAGCATTTT. Translating gives CASSLNQFVQPQHF.

This clone has more than one count but fewer than ten. The chain uses TRBV6-1 and TRBJ1-4, with TRBD1 identical over 8 bases. Looked up from germline, CDR1 is MNHNS and CDR2 is SASEGT. V lost 3 bases, J lost 7 bases, and 10 bases stayed unmatched. This CDR3 region has 16 residues. CDR3 sequence (DNA): TGTGCCAGCAGTGAGGGAAAGGGGACAGGTGGTGAAAAACTGTTTTTT. Encoded protein: CASSEGKGTGGEKLFF.

CDR3 protein: CASSSQGTEAFF. CDR3 nucleotides: TGTGCCAGCAGCTCTCAGGGGACTGAAGCTTTCTTT. This chain uses TRBV7-3 with TRBJ1-1; weak D call: TRBD1 (6 bases). CDR3 length: 12 amino acids. Trimming left V 4 bases short and J 5 bases short, with 8 bases between. From germline, CDR1 is SGHTA and CDR2 FQGTGA. Full variable domain (missing parts from reference TRBV7-3 and TRBJ1-1): GAGVSQTPSNKVTEKGKYVELRCDPISGHTALYWYRQSLGQGPEFLIYFQGTGAADDSGLPNDRFFAVRPEGSVSTLKIQRTERGDSAVYLCASSSQGTEAFFGQGTRLTVV.

This clone came up once. The genes are TRBV7-9 and TRBJ2-7; D might be TRBD1 or TRBD2, each matching 5 bases. V lost 1 base to trimming and J lost 0 bases, with 7 bases between them. CDR3 length equals 14 residues. Germline V CDR1 and CDR2: SEHNR, FQNEAQ (reference sequence). CDR3 sequence: CASSLGGFSYEQYF. For the CDR3, the DNA is TGTGCCAGCAGCTTAGGGGGGTTCTCCTACGAGCAGTACTTC.

This clone was observed a few times. The V gene is TRBV7-3, the J gene TRBJ2-1; 7 nucleotides line up with TRBD1. The CDR3 is made up of 14 amino acids. Germline CDR1 reads SGHTA; CDR2 reads FQGTGA. J gave up 9 bases and V 5 bases, and 10 bases lay outside the gene matches. The CDR3 coding sequence is TGTGCCAGCAGCCCCAGTAGGGGGCAAGGTGAGCAGTTCTTC. It codes for CASSPSRGQGEQFF.

This sequence joins TRBV7-9 and TRBJ2-7, with D unresolved. V gave up 5 bases and J gave up 6 bases, with 23 bases separating them. Germline CDR1 SEHNR, CDR2 FQNEAQ (reference sequence). This CDR3 is 16 amino acids long. CDR3 sequence reads: CASSASGSTRSGEQYF. The CDR3 DNA is TGTGCCAGCAGCGCCTCCGGGTCTACTCGCTCCGGCGAGCAGTACTTC.

The chain uses TRBV11-2 and TRBJ2-7; possible D gene TRBD2, 5 bases. The CDR3 has 16 residues. The ends were cut back, 1 base at V and 0 bases at J, with 13 bases in the middle. In germline, CDR1 is SGHAT, CDR2 FQNNGV. CDR3 nucleotides: TGTGCCAGCAGCTTAGCTGGGCTAGCTGGCTCCTACGAGCAGTACTTC. Encoded protein: CASSLAGLAGSYEQYF.

The J gene is TRBJ1-5, the V gene TRBV30; D is unclear. Germline values: CDR1 GTSNPN, CDR2 SVGIG (reference sequence). CDR3 length equals 13 residues. V was cut by 1 base and J by 6 bases, with 10 bases left in between. The CDR3 spells CAWSGGRRQPQHF. The DNA of the CDR3 is TGTGCCTGGAGTGGAGGCAGACGTCAGCCCCAGCATTTT.

The genes are TRBV14 and TRBJ1-5; no firm D call. The V gene's germline CDR1 is SGHDN and CDR2 FVKESK. Between the trimmed V and J ends, which lost 0 bases and 5 bases, there was a span of 5 bases. The CDR3 extends over 13 amino acids. The CDR3 here is CASSQDGHQPQHF. In DNA form, the CDR3 reads TGTGCCAGCAGCCAAGACGGTCATCAGCCCCAGCATTTT.

The J gene is TRBJ2-7, the V gene TRBV5-1; TRBD1 matches at 7 bases. Trimming took 3 bases from V and 0 from J; bases not matched to a gene: 12. From germline, CDR1 is SGHRS and CDR2 YFSETQ. The CDR3 is made up of 17 amino acids. The chain's CDR3 is CASSSRRQGWSSYEQYF. CDR3 DNA sequence: TGCGCCAGCAGCTCCCGCCGACAGGGATGGAGCTCCTACGAGCAGTACTTC.

This chain connects TRBV6-4 to TRBJ2-1; the match to TRBD1 covers 8 bases. Germline V CDR1 and CDR2: MRHNA, SNTAGT. CDR3 length: 13 amino acids. V was pared by 5 bases and J by 8 bases, with 5 bases of the junction left unmatched. Here the CDR3 reads CASSRGQGYEQFF. CDR3 DNA sequence: TGTGCCAGCAGTCGCGGACAGGGCTATGAGCAGTTCTTC.

In this sample, this clone turned up once. V usage is TRBV28 and J usage is TRBJ1-2; possible D gene TRBD1, 6 bases. Germline CDR1 is MDHEN and CDR2 is SYDVKM. This CDR3 region has 14 residues. Trimming pared 4 bases from V and 7 bases from J, leaving 16 bases between. The CDR3 spells CASSSPGQSGGYTF. CDR3 in DNA: TGTGCCAGCAGTTCCCCTGGACAGTCTGGTGGCTACACCTTC.

The V and J genes are TRBV5-1 and TRBJ2-5; no clear D. This CDR3 comprises 14 residues. The germline V and J ends were trimmed by 0 bases and 3 bases, with 9 bases remaining between them. Germline V CDR1 and CDR2: SGHRS, YFSETQ. The chain's CDR3 is CASSLAPQKETQYF. The CDR3 coding sequence is TGCGCCAGCAGCTTGGCACCACAAAAAGAGACCCAGTACTTC.

The chain recombines TRBV9 with TRBJ2-3; D remains unclear. This CDR3 region has 13 residues. V lost 3 bases, J lost 2 bases, and 7 bases lay in between. Germline V gene lookup returns CDR1 SGDLS and CDR2 YYNGEE. This chain's CDR3 is CASSAFSTDTQYF. CDR3 coding DNA: TGTGCCAGCAGCGCCTTTTCCACAGATACGCAGTATTTT.

In its sample, this clone was seen many times. The sample contains more than one DNA sequence encoding this CDR3. This chain joins TRBV6-5 and TRBJ1-4; no clear D gene. V was shortened by 2 bases and J by 5 bases, with 6 bases between the two germline ends. Germline lookup yields CDR1 MNHEY and CDR2 SVGAGI. The CDR3 sequence is 13 residues long. The CDR3 DNA is TGTGCCAGCAGTTACAGCAGAAATGAAAAACTGTTTTTT. As protein: CASSYSRNEKLFF.

This clone turned up a few times. V gene TRBV2 combines with J gene TRBJ1-2; D is unclear. Trimming cost V 3 bases and J 4 bases, with 9 bases left between them. CDR1 is SNHLY and CDR2 is FYNNEI in the germline V gene. The CDR3 runs to 13 residues. The CDR3 DNA follows: TGTGCCAGCAGTGACACCGGGAGCTATGGCTACACCTTC. Its protein product is CASSDTGSYGYTF.

V usage is TRBV11-2 and J usage is TRBJ2-5, with 7 bases fitting TRBD2. Looked up from germline, CDR1 is SGHAT and CDR2 is FQNNGV. The V segment lost 3 bases and the J segment 5 bases; nucleotides outside the gene matches: 12. The CDR3 totals 16 residues. CDR3 nucleotide sequence: TGTGCCAGCAGCTTTACCCGGACTAGGCGGGTGGAGACCCAGTACTTC. Translation gives CASSFTRTRRVETQYF.